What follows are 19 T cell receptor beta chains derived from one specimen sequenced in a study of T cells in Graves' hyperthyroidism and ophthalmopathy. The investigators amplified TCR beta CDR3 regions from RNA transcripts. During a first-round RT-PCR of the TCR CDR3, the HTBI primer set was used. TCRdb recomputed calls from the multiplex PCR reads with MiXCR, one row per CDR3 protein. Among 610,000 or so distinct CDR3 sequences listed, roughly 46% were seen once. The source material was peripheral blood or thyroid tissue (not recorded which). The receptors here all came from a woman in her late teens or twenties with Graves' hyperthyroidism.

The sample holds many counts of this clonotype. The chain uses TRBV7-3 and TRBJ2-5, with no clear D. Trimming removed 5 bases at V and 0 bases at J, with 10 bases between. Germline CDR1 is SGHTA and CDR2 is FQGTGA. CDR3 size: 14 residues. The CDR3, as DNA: TGTGCCAGCAGCCCCCACCCGTACCAAGAGACCCAGTACTTC. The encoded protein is CASSPHPYQETQYF.

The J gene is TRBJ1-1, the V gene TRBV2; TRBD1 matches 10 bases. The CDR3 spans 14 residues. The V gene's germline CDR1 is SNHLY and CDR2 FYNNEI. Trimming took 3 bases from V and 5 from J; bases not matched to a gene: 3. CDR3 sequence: CASSDRTGGTEAFF. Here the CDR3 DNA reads TGTGCCAGCAGTGACCGGACAGGGGGAACTGAAGCTTTCTTT.

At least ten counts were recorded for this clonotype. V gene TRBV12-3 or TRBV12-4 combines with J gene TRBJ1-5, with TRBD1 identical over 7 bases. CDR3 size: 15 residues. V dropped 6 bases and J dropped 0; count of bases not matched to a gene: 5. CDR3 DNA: TGTGCCAGCAGCCCGGGACAGAATAGCAATCAGCCCCAGCATTTT. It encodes CASSPGQNSNQPQHF.

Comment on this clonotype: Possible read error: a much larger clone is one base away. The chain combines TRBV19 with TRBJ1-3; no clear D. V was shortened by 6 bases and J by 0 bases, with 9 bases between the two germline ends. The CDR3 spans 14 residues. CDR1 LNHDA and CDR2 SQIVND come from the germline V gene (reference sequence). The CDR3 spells CASRRVYSGNTIYF. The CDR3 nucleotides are TGTGCCAGTAGAAGGGTCTACTCTGGAAACACCATATATTTT.

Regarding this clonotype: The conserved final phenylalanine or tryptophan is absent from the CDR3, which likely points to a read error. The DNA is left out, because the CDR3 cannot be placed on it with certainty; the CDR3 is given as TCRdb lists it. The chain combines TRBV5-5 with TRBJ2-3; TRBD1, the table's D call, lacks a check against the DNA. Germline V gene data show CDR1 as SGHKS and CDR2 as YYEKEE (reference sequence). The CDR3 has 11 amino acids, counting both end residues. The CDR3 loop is CASSSTPRAGV.

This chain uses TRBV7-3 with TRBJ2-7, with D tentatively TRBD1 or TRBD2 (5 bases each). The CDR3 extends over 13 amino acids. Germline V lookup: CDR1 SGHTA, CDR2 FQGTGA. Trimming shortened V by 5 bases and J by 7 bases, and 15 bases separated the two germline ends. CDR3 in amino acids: CASSGGTAPEQYF. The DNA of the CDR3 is TGTGCCAGCAGCGGTGGGACCGCCCCGGAGCAGTACTTC. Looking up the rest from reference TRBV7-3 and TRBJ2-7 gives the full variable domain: GAGVSQTPSNKVTEKGKYVELRCDPISGHTALYWYRQSLGQGPEFLIYFQGTGAADDSGLPNDRFFAVRPEGSVSTLKIQRTERGDSAVYLCASSGGTAPEQYFGPGTRLTVT.

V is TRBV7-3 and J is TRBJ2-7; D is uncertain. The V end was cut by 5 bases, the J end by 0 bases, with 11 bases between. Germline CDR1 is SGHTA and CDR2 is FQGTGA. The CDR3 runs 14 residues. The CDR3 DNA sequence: TGTGCCAGCAGCGTCTCCGGTGACTCCTACGAGCAGTACTTC. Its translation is CASSVSGDSYEQYF.

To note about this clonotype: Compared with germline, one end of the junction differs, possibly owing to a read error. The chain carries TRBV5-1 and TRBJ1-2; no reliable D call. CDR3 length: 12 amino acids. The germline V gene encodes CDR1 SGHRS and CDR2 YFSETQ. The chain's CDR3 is CARSLEEGGYTF. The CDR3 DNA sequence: TGCGCCAGAAGCTTGGAAGAGGGTGGCTACACCTTC.

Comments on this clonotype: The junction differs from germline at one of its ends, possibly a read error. The CDR3 reads CASSLDTGRAF. CDR3 sequence (DNA): TGTGCCAGCAGCTTGGATACGGGTAGAGCTTTC. The rearrangement links TRBV5-6 to TRBJ2-6; D unresolved. CDR1 is SGHDT and CDR2 is YYEEEE in the germline V gene. The CDR3 extends over 11 amino acids.

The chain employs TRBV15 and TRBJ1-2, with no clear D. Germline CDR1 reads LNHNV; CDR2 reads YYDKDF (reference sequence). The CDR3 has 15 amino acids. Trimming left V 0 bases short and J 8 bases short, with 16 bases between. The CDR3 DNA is TGTGCCACCAGCAGAGATGAGGGATCTGCCTACGGCTACACCTTC. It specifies CATSRDEGSAYGYTF.

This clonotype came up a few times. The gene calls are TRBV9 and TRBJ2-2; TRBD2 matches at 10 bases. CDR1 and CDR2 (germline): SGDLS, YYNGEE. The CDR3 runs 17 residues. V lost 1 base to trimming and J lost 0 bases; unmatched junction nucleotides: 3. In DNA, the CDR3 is TGTGCCAGCAGCGTATCACTAGCGGGGCCGAACACCGGGGAGCTGTTTTTT. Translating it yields CASSVSLAGPNTGELFF. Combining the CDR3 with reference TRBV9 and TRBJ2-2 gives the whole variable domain DSGVTQTPKHLITATGQRVTLRCSPRSGDLSVYWYQQSLDQGLQFLIQYYNGEERAKGNILERFSAQQFPDLHSELNLSSLELGDSALYFCASSVSLAGPNTGELFFGEGSRLTVL.

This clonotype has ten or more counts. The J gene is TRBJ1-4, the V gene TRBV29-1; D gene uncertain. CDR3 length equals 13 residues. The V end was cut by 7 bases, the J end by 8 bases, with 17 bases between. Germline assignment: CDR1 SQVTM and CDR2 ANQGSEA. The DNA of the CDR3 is TGCAGCGCACAGCTGAAGAGAAGGGAAAAACTGTTTTTT. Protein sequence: CSAQLKRREKLFF.

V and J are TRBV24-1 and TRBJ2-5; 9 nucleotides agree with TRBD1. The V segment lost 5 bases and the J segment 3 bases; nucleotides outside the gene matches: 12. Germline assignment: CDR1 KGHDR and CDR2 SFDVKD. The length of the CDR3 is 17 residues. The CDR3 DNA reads TGTGCCACCAGTGGGCCATCGGGGACAGGGACGAAAGAGACCCAGTACTTC. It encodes CATSGPSGTGTKETQYF.

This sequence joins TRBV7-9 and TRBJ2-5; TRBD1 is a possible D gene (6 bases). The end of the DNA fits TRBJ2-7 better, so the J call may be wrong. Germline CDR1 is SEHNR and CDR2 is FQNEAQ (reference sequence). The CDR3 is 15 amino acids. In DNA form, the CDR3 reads TGTGCCAGCAGCCCCATGGGGGCGATCGCCTACGAGCAGTACTTC. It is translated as CASSPMGAIAYEQYF.

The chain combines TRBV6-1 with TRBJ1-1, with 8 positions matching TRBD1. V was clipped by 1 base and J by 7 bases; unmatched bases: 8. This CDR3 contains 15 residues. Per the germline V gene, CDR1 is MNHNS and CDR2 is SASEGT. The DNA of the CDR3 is TGTGCCAGCAGTGAAGGGACAGGGCCGTCAGTTGAAGCTTTCTTT. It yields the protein CASSEGTGPSVEAFF.

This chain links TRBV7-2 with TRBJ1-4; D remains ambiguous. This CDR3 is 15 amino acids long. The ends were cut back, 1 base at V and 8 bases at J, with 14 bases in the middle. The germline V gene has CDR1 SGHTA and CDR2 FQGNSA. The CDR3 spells CASSLDPGRDEKLFF. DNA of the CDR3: TGTGCCAGCAGCTTAGACCCCGGGCGCGACGAAAAACTGTTTTTT.

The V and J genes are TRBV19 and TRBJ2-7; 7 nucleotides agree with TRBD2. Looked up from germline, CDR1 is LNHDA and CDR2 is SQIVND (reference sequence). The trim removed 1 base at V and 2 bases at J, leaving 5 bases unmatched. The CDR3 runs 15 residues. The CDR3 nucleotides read TGTGCCAGTAGTATAGCGGGAGGAGACGCCTACGAGCAGTACTTC. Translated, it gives CASSIAGGDAYEQYF.

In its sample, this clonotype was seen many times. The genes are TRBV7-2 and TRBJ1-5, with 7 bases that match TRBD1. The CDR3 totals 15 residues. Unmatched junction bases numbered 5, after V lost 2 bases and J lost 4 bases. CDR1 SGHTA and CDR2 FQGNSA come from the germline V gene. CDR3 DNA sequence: TGTGCCAGCAGCTTATCGACAGGGTTGAATCAGCCCCAGCATTTT. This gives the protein CASSLSTGLNQPQHF.

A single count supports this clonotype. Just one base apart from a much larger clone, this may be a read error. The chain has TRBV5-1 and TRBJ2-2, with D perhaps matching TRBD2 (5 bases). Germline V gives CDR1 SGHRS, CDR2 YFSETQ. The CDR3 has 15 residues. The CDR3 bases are TGCGCCAGCAGCTTGGCGGCCTCCCTGCCCGGGGAGCTGGTTTTT. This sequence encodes CASSLAASLPGELVF. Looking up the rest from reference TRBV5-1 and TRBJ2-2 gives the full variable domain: KAGVTQTPRYLIKTRGQQVTLSCSPISGHRSVSWYQQTPGQGLQFLFEYFSETQRNKGNFPGRFSGRQFSNSRSEMNVSTLELGDSALYLCASSLAASLPGELVFGEGSRLTVL.